A selection of T cell receptor beta chains follows, all from one sample in a study of identical twins. TCRdb processed the 5' RACE reads anew with MiXCR; each CDR3 protein has one entry. The sample carries 1.5 million or so distinct CDR3 sequences, around 33% recorded once. Sample: cord blood. The receptors derive from a newborn girl in good health. Both conserved end residues are trimmed from each CDR3. Size is omitted from some rows. Given values are once, few, many or a class for expanded clones.

clone size	V gene	J gene	CDR3 protein
once	TRBV20-1	TRBJ1-5	SAHVTGNQPQH
few	TRBV4-1	TRBJ2-5	ASSQLTLWGETQY
NA	TRBV5-1	TRBJ2-5	ASSLLNRKETQY
NA	TRBV10-3	TRBJ2-1	AITNPRQGAYEQF
NA	TRBV7-9	TRBJ2-7	ASSLEGRVYEQY
NA	TRBV18	TRBJ2-4	ASSLWEEAKNIQY
few	TRBV20-1	TRBJ2-1	SARLYEGTSGYNEQF
NA	TRBV10-3	TRBJ1-1	AIRGSAEAF
NA	TRBV25-1	TRBJ2-5	ASSVLRGETQY
NA	TRBV5-1	TRBJ2-3	ASSPRIGTDTQY
NA	TRBV6-2/TRBV6-3	TRBJ1-5	ASSYSIRGELNQPQH
few	TRBV12-3/TRBV12-4	NA	ASRRSGTGVYEQY
few	TRBV3-1	TRBJ2-1	ASSLLLRWRLAGVSSYNEQF
NA	TRBV5-1	TRBJ1-6	ASSFRLHGYNSPLH
few	TRBV27	TRBJ1-5	ASSLQGMSNQPQH
NA	TRBV29-1	TRBJ1-2	SVDRHPTGSGGYT
few	TRBV20-1	TRBJ2-3	SANRGVATDTQY
NA	TRBV2	TRBJ2-7	ASSMAGSYEQY
few	TRBV27	TRBJ1-2	ASSLHRLYGYT
few	TRBV7-2	TRBJ2-1	ASSLAGTSVKKDRYNEQF
NA	TRBV9	TRBJ2-7	ASSASGGALETRY
NA	TRBV9	TRBJ2-1	ASSTLAGGEYNEQF
NA	TRBV6-1	TRBJ1-5	ASSYAPSGGNQPQH
NA	TRBV19	TRBJ2-1	ASSIAWTGGRDEQF
few	TRBV27	TRBJ1-1	ASSWRGISVNTEAF
few	TRBV10-1	TRBJ2-2	ASSEHNSGTVPGELF
NA	TRBV2	TRBJ1-5	ASYSGGAGQPQH
many	TRBV25-1	TRBJ2-4	ASSPLNGNIQY
few	TRBV11-2	TRBJ2-2	ASSLDARRNTGELF
few	TRBV20-1	TRBJ2-3	SARVGIYTDTQY
few	TRBV20-1	TRBJ1-1	SARDRGVYTEAF
NA	TRBV20-1	TRBJ2-1	SADSGIRGEQF
NA	TRBV27	TRBJ2-3	ASSHTLVKLGDTQY
NA	TRBV20-1	TRBJ1-2	SAPVGGLDYGYT
few	TRBV6-6	TRBJ1-2	ASSYSGGLKGYT
NA	TRBV3-1	TRBJ2-1	ASSQSTGRARNEQF
NA	TRBV10-3	TRBJ2-2	AISESGFANTGELF
NA	TRBV7-3	TRBJ2-3	ASSGLSRASTDTQY
NA	TRBV3-1	TRBJ2-3	ASSHQLAGGRDTQY
many	TRBV20-1	TRBJ2-4	SASGLPVAKNIQY
NA	TRBV4-2	TRBJ2-2	ASSQDPGTTGELF
few	TRBV12-3/TRBV12-4	TRBJ1-1	ASNNRGMNTEAF
few	TRBV29-1	TRBJ2-1	SVDGGRVNHEQF
few	TRBV10-3	TRBJ1-2	AISEWRGPNYGYT
NA	TRBV14	TRBJ2-1	ASSLTSGRTYNEQF
few	TRBV20-1	TRBJ1-2	SARDAGQGDYGYT